Following are 10 T cell receptor beta chains from one sample sequenced in a study of T cell changes during pregnancy in multiple sclerosis. The table came from immunoSEQ multiplex PCR; TCRdb's copy has only in-frame clones and leaves some out. The repertoire holds 50,000 to 55,000 clones, with 92% as singletons. This sample comprised CD4+ T cells from peripheral blood mononuclear cells, obtained in the third trimester of pregnancy. These receptors were obtained from a female donor with multiple sclerosis, enrolled in a pregnancy study.

This clone has only one observation. The junction does not match germline at one end; this may be a read error. Written as DNA, the CDR3 is TGCGCCAGCAGCCTGTCGACAGGGGCTAATGAAAACCTGTTTTTT. Translated: CASSLSTGANENLFF. The rearrangement uses TRBV5-1 and TRBJ1-4, with 8 bases identical to TRBD1. Germline V gene sequence: CDR1 SGHRS, CDR2 YFSETQ. This CDR3 is built from 15 residues.

The V gene is TRBV9, the J gene TRBJ1-1, with 10 positions matching TRBD1. This CDR3 region has 14 residues. The V segment lost 3 bases and the J segment 5 bases; nucleotides outside the gene matches: 4. Per germline, CDR1 SGDLS and CDR2 YYNGEE. The CDR3 loop reads CASSADRGLTEAFF. CDR3 bases: TGTGCCAGCAGCGCAGACAGGGGGCTGACTGAAGCTTTCTTT.

This clone was seen just once. The chain carries TRBV7-2 and TRBJ2-7, with 8 bases aligning to TRBD1. CDR3 length equals 15 residues. V lost 5 bases to trimming and J lost 1 base; unmatched junction nucleotides: 7. Looked up from germline, CDR1 is SGHTA and CDR2 is FQGNSA. CDR3 protein: CASSPRDRLSYEQYF. The CDR3 DNA follows: TGTGCCAGCAGCCCTCGGGACAGGTTGTCCTACGAGCAGTACTTC.

The J gene is TRBJ2-3, the V gene TRBV2, with 8 bases matching TRBD2. V dropped 3 bases and J dropped 2; count of bases not matched to a gene: 7. From germline, CDR1 is SNHLY and CDR2 FYNNEI. CDR3 length equals 16 residues. The CDR3 here is CASSDSGAPYTDTQYF. The CDR3 DNA sequence: TGTGCCAGCAGTGATAGCGGGGCACCCTACACAGATACGCAGTATTTT.

The chain combines TRBV5-1 with TRBJ2-3; 8 bases match TRBD1. This CDR3 is 15 amino acids long. V lost 4 bases and J lost 4; bases outside the gene matches: 8. Germline V gene sequence: CDR1 SGHRS, CDR2 YFSETQ. Here the CDR3 reads CASSVRGQGADTQYF. DNA of the CDR3: TGCGCCAGCAGCGTCAGGGGGCAGGGTGCAGATACGCAGTATTTT.

The chain carries TRBV19 and TRBJ1-1; weak D call: TRBD1 (6 bases). Germline CDR1 is LNHDA and CDR2 is SQIVND (reference sequence). Trimming shortened V by 4 bases and J by 5 bases, and 14 bases separated the two germline ends. The CDR3 has 14 residues. The CDR3: CASSNSGGGTEAFF. CDR3 in DNA: TGTGCCAGTAGTAATTCGGGGGGCGGTACTGAAGCTTTCTTT.

The rearrangement joins TRBV7-3 to TRBJ1-1, with 7 bases that match TRBD1. V gave up 2 bases and J gave up 3 bases; unmatched junction bases: 0. Germline CDR1 SGHTA, CDR2 FQGTGA. CDR3 length equals 13 residues. CDR3 sequence reads: CASSLDRDTEAFF. In DNA, the CDR3 is TGTGCCAGCAGCTTAGACAGGGACACTGAAGCTTTCTTT.

This chain uses TRBV18 with TRBJ2-3; D unresolved. With 2 bases removed from V and 0 bases from J, the gap between germline ends came to 9 bases. The germline V gene encodes CDR1 KGHSH and CDR2 LQKENI. The CDR3 extends over 15 amino acids. The CDR3 bases are TGTGCCAGCTCACCAACGGCGGCTAGCACAGATACGCAGTATTTT. Its protein is CASSPTAASTDTQYF.

The chain uses TRBV21-1 and TRBJ2-2; no DNA check was done on the table's D call, TRBD1. TRBV21-1 is marked as a pseudogene. This CDR3 comprises 14 residues. The CDR3 spells CASSKGQGTGELFF. CDR3 sequence (DNA): TGTGCCAGCAGCAAAGGCCAGGGGACCGGGGAGCTGTTTTTT.

J is TRBJ2-2 and V is TRBV9, with D possibly being TRBD1 (6 bases). The germline V and J ends were trimmed by 4 bases and 2 bases, with 18 bases remaining between them. From germline, CDR1 is SGDLS and CDR2 YYNGEE. The CDR3 extends over 17 amino acids. The CDR3 DNA follows: TGTGCCAGCAGCCCACCGTGGGGACAATCTAACACCGGGGAGCTGTTTTTT. Translation: CASSPPWGQSNTGELFF.